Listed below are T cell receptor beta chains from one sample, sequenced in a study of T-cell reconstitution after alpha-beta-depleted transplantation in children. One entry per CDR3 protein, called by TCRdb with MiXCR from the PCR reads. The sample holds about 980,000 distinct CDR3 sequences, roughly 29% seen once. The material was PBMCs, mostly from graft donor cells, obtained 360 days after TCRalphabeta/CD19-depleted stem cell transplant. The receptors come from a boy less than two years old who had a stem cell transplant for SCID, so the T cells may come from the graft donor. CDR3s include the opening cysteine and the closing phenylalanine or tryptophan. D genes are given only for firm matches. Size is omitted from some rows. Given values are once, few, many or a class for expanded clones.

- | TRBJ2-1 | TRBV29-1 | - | TGCAGCGTTCAATTTCTTCAGACTCCCTACAATGAGCAGTTCTTC | CSVQFLQTPYNEQFF
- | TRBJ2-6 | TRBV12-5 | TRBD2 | TGTGCTAGTGGAGCGGGGGGTTCCTCTCTCTCTGGGGCCAACGTCCTGACTTTC | CASGAGGSSLSGANVLTF
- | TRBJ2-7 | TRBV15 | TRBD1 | TGTGCCACCAGCAGAGATCGAGGACAGGGGGCGATCTACGAGCAGTACTTC | CATSRDRGQGAIYEQYF
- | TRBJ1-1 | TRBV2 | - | TGTGCCAGCACCGTAGACAGTCACACTGAAGCTTTCTTT | CASTVDSHTEAFF
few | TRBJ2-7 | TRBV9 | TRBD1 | TGTGCCAGCAGCGGACAGGGCCACGAGCAGTACTTC | CASSGQGHEQYF
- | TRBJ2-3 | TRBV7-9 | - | TGTGCCAGCAGCTTAAAGCAGGCTGCAGATACGCAGTATTTT | CASSLKQAADTQYF
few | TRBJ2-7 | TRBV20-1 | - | TGCAGTGCTAGCTTAAACAGCTACGAGCAGTACTTC | CSASLNSYEQYF
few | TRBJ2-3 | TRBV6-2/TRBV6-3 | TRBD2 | TGTGCCAGCAGTTACTCCGGACTAGCGGGGGCCACAGATACGCAGTATTTT | CASSYSGLAGATDTQYF
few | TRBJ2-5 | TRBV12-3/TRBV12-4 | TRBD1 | TGTGCCAGCAGTTCTCCGGACAGGGCGCAAGAGGCCCAGTACTTC | CASSSPDRAQEAQYF
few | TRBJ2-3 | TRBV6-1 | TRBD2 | TGTGCCAGCAGTGATCCCCCTAGCGGGGCCTTAGATACGCAGTATTTT | CASSDPPSGALDTQYF
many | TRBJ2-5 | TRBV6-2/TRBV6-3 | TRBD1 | TGTGCCAGCAGTTACCGGACAGGGATGGAGACCCAGTACTTC | CASSYRTGMETQYF
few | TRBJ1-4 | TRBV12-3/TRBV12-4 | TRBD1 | TGTGCCAGCAGGCCCGGACAGGGACTGCGTTCCCGTGAAAAACTGTTTTTT | CASRPGQGLRSREKLFF
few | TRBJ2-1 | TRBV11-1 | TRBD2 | TGTGCCAGCAGCCTGGGACTAGCGGGGGGGCAGGACAATGAGCAGTTCTTC | CASSLGLAGGQDNEQFF
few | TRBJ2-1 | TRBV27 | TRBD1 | TGTGCCAGCAGCCCCTCGGTGGGACAGACGTACAATGAGCAGTTCTTC | CASSPSVGQTYNEQFF
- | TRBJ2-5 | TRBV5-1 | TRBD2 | TGCGCCAGCAGCTTGGGGACTAGCGGGCGCACGCAAGAGACCCAGTACTTC | CASSLGTSGRTQETQYF
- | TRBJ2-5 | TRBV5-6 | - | TGTGCCAGCAGGGGGGAGGACAGCACCCAAGAGACCCAGTACTTC | CASRGEDSTQETQYF
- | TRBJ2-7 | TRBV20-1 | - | TGCAGTGCTAGAGAACCCAGTTACGAGCAGTACTTC | CSAREPSYEQYF
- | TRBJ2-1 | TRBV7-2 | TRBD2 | TGTGCCAGCAGCTCCACCCGACTAGCGGGGGGGTCTGAGCAGTTCTTC | CASSSTRLAGGSEQFF
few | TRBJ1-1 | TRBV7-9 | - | TGTGCCAGCAGCTTTTCCCACCTGAGAAATAGGAACACTGAAGCTTTCTTT | CASSFSHLRNRNTEAFF
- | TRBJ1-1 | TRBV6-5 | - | TGTGCCAGCAGTTACAGGGAAAGGACTGAAGCTTTCTTT | CASSYRERTEAFF
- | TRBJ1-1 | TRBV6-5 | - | TGTGCCAGCAGTTCTGGGAGGGTTGGGTACACTGAAGCTTTCTTT | CASSSGRVGYTEAFF